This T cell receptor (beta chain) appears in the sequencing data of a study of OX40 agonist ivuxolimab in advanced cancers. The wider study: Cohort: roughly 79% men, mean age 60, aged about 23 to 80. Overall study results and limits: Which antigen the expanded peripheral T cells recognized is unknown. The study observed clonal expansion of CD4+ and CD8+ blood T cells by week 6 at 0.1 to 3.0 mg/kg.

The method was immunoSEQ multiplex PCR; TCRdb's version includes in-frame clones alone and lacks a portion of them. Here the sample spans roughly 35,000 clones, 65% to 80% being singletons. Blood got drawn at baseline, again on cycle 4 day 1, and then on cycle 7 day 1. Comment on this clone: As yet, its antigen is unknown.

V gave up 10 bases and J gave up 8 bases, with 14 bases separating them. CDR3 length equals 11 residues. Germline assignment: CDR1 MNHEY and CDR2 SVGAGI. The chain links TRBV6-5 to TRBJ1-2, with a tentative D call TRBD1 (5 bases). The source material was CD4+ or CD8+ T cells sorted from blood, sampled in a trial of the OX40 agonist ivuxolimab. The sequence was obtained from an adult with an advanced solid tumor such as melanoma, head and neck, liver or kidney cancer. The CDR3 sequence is CATSSGFGYTF. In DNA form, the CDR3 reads TGTGCCACGTCCTCAGGGTTCGGCTACACCTTC.